This T cell receptor (beta chain) came from a study of shared clonotypes between healthy human individuals. Overall study: Ranging from 18 to 49 in age, donors were two women and three men.

Germline values: CDR1 SQVTM, CDR2 ANQGSEA. Trimming removed 3 bases at V and 1 base at J, with 9 bases between. CDR3 length: 13 residues. Approximately 30,000 T cell genomes, or around 300 ng DNA, went into unsorted PBMC replicate PCRs. The method was immunoSEQ multiplex PCR; TCRdb's version includes in-frame clones alone and lacks a portion of them. The sample carries around 510,000 clones, just over 75% recorded once. This clone was observed a few times. The sample carries other DNA sequences with the same CDR3. Source material: PBMCs. V and J are TRBV29-1 and TRBJ1-1, with D possibly TRBD1 on 6 matching bases. This sequence was found in a woman aged 40 to 55 in good health. Some clones in this sample may be carry-over from other donors' samples. The CDR3 is CSVEEGGNTEAFF. The CDR3 DNA is TGCAGCGTTGAGGAAGGGGGGAACACTGAAGCTTTCTTT.